A single sample gave rise to the 9 T cell receptor beta chains below, sequenced in a study of blood T cell repertoires in COVID-19. TCRdb keeps only in-frame clones here, not all; method: immunoSEQ multiplex PCR. The sample includes more than 150,000 clones, 80% to 90% of them seen just once. The sample was peripheral blood. These receptors were collected from a man in his 70s with active or convalescent COVID-19.

The V gene is TRBV7-9, the J gene TRBJ1-1, with 8 bases aligning to TRBD1. The length of the CDR3 is 15 residues. With V trimmed by 5 bases and J by 3 bases, 8 bases remained unmatched. CDR1 is SEHNR and CDR2 is FQNEAQ in the germline V gene (reference sequence). The CDR3 protein is CASSQSGQVDTEAFF. The DNA for the CDR3 is TGTGCCAGCAGCCAATCGGGACAGGTGGACACTGAAGCTTTCTTT.

V gene TRBV3-1 (or the pseudogene TRBV3-2) combines with J gene TRBJ1-2, with D perhaps TRBD1 (6 bases). Trimming shortened V by 4 bases and J by 2 bases, and 8 bases separated the two germline ends. This CDR3 has 13 amino acids. Germline assignment: CDR1 LGHDT and CDR2 YNNKEL (reference sequence). CDR3 DNA: TGTGCCAGCAGCCTACAGGGAAACTATGGCTACACCTTC. Its translation is CASSLQGNYGYTF.

The chain recombines TRBV28 with TRBJ2-7; 7 bases align to TRBD2. CDR3 length: 15 amino acids. The V gene's germline CDR1 is MDHEN and CDR2 SYDVKM. Germline trimming cut 8 bases from V and 0 bases from J; bases unmatched to any gene: 10. The CDR3 DNA reads TGTGCCAGCGCGGAAGCGGGACTGAGCTCCTACGAGCAGTACTTC. It specifies CASAEAGLSSYEQYF.

This chain joins TRBV5-1 and TRBJ2-2; a possible D gene is TRBD2 (5 bases). Trimming shortened V by 0 bases and J by 0 bases, and 9 bases separated the two germline ends. Germline CDR1 is SGHRS and CDR2 is YFSETQ. This CDR3 spans 16 amino acids. CDR3 sequence reads: CASSLVAGPNTGELFF. The DNA of the CDR3 is TGCGCCAGCAGCTTGGTTGCGGGCCCGAACACCGGGGAGCTGTTTTTT.

The chain employs TRBV6-2 or TRBV6-3 and TRBJ2-5; TRBD2 aligns across 14 bases. The CDR3 is made up of 17 amino acids. The trim removed 4 bases at V and 5 bases at J, leaving 9 bases unmatched. Germline-derived CDR1 and CDR2 are MNHEY and SVGEGT. The CDR3 here is CASSFRLAGGPEETQYF. DNA of the CDR3: TGTGCCAGCAGTTTCCGACTAGCGGGAGGGCCCGAGGAGACCCAGTACTTC.

The genes are TRBV5-1 and TRBJ1-6; maybe TRBD1 (5 bases). The CDR3 runs 15 residues. Germline V gives CDR1 SGHRS, CDR2 YFSETQ. V shed 4 bases and J shed 5 bases, with 13 bases lying between them. The CDR3 coding sequence is TGCGCCAGCAGCCCGCAGGGAATGGATAATTCACCCCTCCACTTT. Its protein is CASSPQGMDNSPLHF. The full variable domain, completed using reference TRBV5-1 and TRBJ1-6, is KAGVTQTPRYLIKTRGQQVTLSCSPISGHRSVSWYQQTPGQGLQFLFEYFSETQRNKGNFPGRFSGRQFSNSRSEMNVSTLELGDSALYLCASSPQGMDNSPLHFGNGTRLTVT.

The chain joins TRBV5-4 to TRBJ1-3; D perhaps matches TRBD1 (5 bases). CDR1 and CDR2 from the germline V gene are SGHNT and YYREEE (reference sequence). Trimming stripped 2 bases from V and 9 bases from J, with 12 bases between. This CDR3 is built from 13 residues. DNA of the CDR3: TGTGCCAGCAGCTTTTGGGGCCGCGGCACCATATATTTT. It yields the protein CASSFWGRGTIYF.

This chain connects TRBV4-1 to TRBJ2-7; 9 bases map to TRBD1. Germline assignment: CDR1 MGHRA and CDR2 YSYEKL. CDR3 length: 13 residues. With V trimmed by 4 bases and J by 7 bases, 5 bases remained unmatched. CDR3: CASSRDREGEQYF. The CDR3 nucleotides read TGCGCCAGCAGCCGGGACAGGGAGGGGGAGCAGTACTTC.

J is TRBJ1-5 and V is TRBV15; 7 bases line up with TRBD1. With V trimmed by 1 base and J by 5 bases, 5 bases remained unmatched. This CDR3 has 15 amino acids. Germline CDR1 and CDR2: LNHNV and YYDKDF (reference sequence). The CDR3 loop is CATSRGQGQYQPQHF. CDR3 in DNA: TGTGCCACCAGCAGAGGGCAGGGACAGTATCAGCCCCAGCATTTT.